A single sample is the source of the 16 T cell receptor beta chains below, sequenced in a study of blood T cell repertoires in COVID-19. Sequencing was performed with immunoSEQ multiplex PCR; in TCRdb, only in-frame clones are kept and a portion is missing. The table has 200,000 to 250,000 clones, 88% seen once. Sequences were obtained from PBMCs or T cells enriched from blood (not recorded which). Receptors were obtained from a woman in her fifties or sixties with acute COVID-19.

The rearrangement links TRBV27 to TRBJ2-1, with D tentatively TRBD2 (5 bases). With 8 bases removed from V and 3 bases from J, the gap between germline ends came to 17 bases. CDR1 and CDR2 from the germline V gene are MNHEY and SMNVEV (reference sequence). This CDR3 is 15 amino acids long. The CDR3 bases are TGTGCCAGCTCCTTCTCTAGGAGCGGCTACAATGAGCAGTTCTTC. Amino acids: CASSFSRSGYNEQFF.

The chain combines TRBV7-2 with TRBJ2-7, with 10 bases that match TRBD2. CDR1 and CDR2 from the germline V gene are SGHTA and FQGNSA. The CDR3 has 14 amino acids. V shed 1 base, J shed 6 bases, and the junction held 3 bases outside the gene matches. CDR3 sequence reads: CASSLGASGSEQYF. CDR3 nucleotides: TGTGCCAGCAGCTTAGGGGCTAGCGGGAGCGAGCAGTACTTC.

The chain recombines TRBV2 with TRBJ1-2; the D is unclear. In germline, CDR1 is SNHLY, CDR2 FYNNEI. This CDR3 comprises 13 residues. V was clipped by 7 bases and J by 3 bases, with 12 bases between them. Here the CDR3 DNA reads TGTGCCAGCATAAACGCAGTGGACTATGGCTACACCTTC. Translation gives CASINAVDYGYTF.

As to this clone: The junction shows a germline mismatch at one end, possibly a read error. The chain employs TRBV19 and TRBJ1-5; D is perhaps TRBD1 (5 bases). CDR3 length equals 16 residues. CDR1 LNHDA and CDR2 SQIVND come from the germline V gene (reference sequence). Written as DNA, the CDR3 is TGTGCCAGTAGTATAGCGGGTGGGGCAGGCAAACAGCCCCAGCATTTT. This sequence encodes CASSIAGGAGKQPQHF.

This chain links TRBV7-2 with TRBJ2-3; D is ambiguous. The CDR3 contains 15 residues. The ends were cut back, 5 bases at V and 4 bases at J, with 16 bases in the middle. Germline loops: CDR1 SGHTA, CDR2 FQGNSA. CDR3 bases: TGTGCCAGCAGCCCAAACGGCCTAGTGTCAGATACGCAGTATTTT. As protein: CASSPNGLVSDTQYF.

V gene TRBV6-4 combines with J gene TRBJ2-1, with TRBD2 matching over 10 bases. Germline CDR1 reads MRHNA; CDR2 reads SNTAGT. The CDR3 spans 14 residues. The J segment lost 4 bases and the V segment lost 10 bases, leaving 7 bases of the junction unmatched. CDR3 DNA: TGTGCCACCAGGGGACTAGCGCCTTACAATGAGCAGTTCTTC. Amino acid sequence: CATRGLAPYNEQFF.

The chain has TRBV30 and TRBJ2-5, with D hard to call. Trimming removed 1 base at V and 6 bases at J, with 9 bases between. The CDR3 is 12 residues long. The germline CDR1 and CDR2 sequences are GTSNPN and SVGIG (reference sequence). In DNA form, the CDR3 reads TGTGCCTGGAGTGCTTCTAGGAAGACCCAGTACTTC. It specifies CAWSASRKTQYF.

The chain couples TRBV7-2 to TRBJ2-7; no clear D. The CDR3 covers 14 residues. V lost 1 base, J lost 0 bases, and 7 bases lay in between. The germline gives CDR1 SGHTA, CDR2 FQGNSA. This CDR3 is CASSLDVSSYEQYF. The CDR3 DNA is TGTGCCAGCAGCTTAGACGTTAGCTCCTACGAGCAGTACTTC.

The chain is built from TRBV5-4 and TRBJ2-2, with D perhaps matching TRBD1 (7 bases). The CDR3 length is 18 residues. V was clipped by 2 bases and J by 4 bases, with 21 bases between them. Per germline, CDR1 SGHNT and CDR2 YYREEE (reference sequence). The CDR3 DNA reads as TGTGCCAGCAGCTTAGGGGGGCCCAGGGGGTCCCTCACCGGGGAGCTGTTTTTT. Amino acids: CASSLGGPRGSLTGELFF.

This clone has only a few counts. This chain uses TRBV12-3 or TRBV12-4 with TRBJ1-1; D may be TRBD1 (5 bases). There are 13 residues in the CDR3. Trimming stripped 8 bases from V and 5 bases from J, with 15 bases between. DNA of the CDR3: TGTGCCAGCGGCTGGGGGGGTTGGACTGAAGCTTTCTTT. Translating gives CASGWGGWTEAFF.

The chain links TRBV27 to TRBJ2-5, with D possibly being TRBD1 (5 bases). V lost 6 bases and J 4 bases, leaving 15 bases between the germline ends. This CDR3 contains 14 residues. The germline CDR1 and CDR2 sequences are MNHEY and SMNVEV (reference sequence). Here the CDR3 reads CASSNFGHLETQYF. The CDR3 nucleotides read TGTGCCAGCAGCAACTTCGGACACCTAGAGACCCAGTACTTC.

The chain carries TRBV6-2 or TRBV6-3 and TRBJ2-7; a possible D gene is TRBD1 (6 bases). Germline loops: CDR1 MNHEY, CDR2 SVGEGT. V gave up 5 bases and J gave up 5 bases, with 13 bases separating them. The CDR3 has 13 residues. The CDR3 DNA sequence: TGTGCCAGCAGTAGGGACACAGGAAACGAGCAGTACTTC. This translates into CASSRDTGNEQYF.

The chain recombines TRBV28 with TRBJ1-6; 9 bases match TRBD1. The V gene's germline CDR1 is MDHEN and CDR2 SYDVKM. Trimming removed 4 bases from V and 8 bases from J; junction bases left unmatched: 12. The CDR3 contains 17 residues. CDR3 in amino acids: CASSSPQGTGFDSPLHF. In DNA form, the CDR3 reads TGTGCCAGCAGTTCCCCCCAAGGGACAGGGTTTGATTCACCCCTCCACTTT. The whole variable domain, remainder taken from reference TRBV28 and TRBJ1-6, is DVKVTQSSRYLVKRTGEKVFLECVQDMDHENMFWYRQDPGLGLRLIYFSYDVKMKEKGDIPEGYSVSREKKERFSLILESASTNQTSMYLCASSSPQGTGFDSPLHFGNGTRLTVT.

This chain links TRBV7-9 with TRBJ1-5; D gene unclear. The V end lost 3 bases, the J end lost 8 bases, and 8 bases lay between the germline ends. The CDR3 runs to 12 residues. Per the germline V gene, CDR1 is SEHNR and CDR2 is FQNEAQ (reference sequence). As DNA, the CDR3 is TGTGCCAGCAGCTTCTCCGGGGAGCCCCAGCATTTT. Its protein is CASSFSGEPQHF.

The rearrangement joins TRBV7-2 to TRBJ2-2, with D maybe TRBD2 (5 bases). Germline CDR1 SGHTA, CDR2 FQGNSA. CDR3 length: 14 residues. The V end was cut by 6 bases, the J end by 6 bases, with 14 bases between. Here the CDR3 reads CASSGGSRAGELFF. CDR3 nucleotide sequence: TGTGCCAGCAGTGGTGGGAGTCGAGCCGGGGAGCTGTTTTTT.

The J gene is TRBJ2-2, the V gene TRBV6-6, with a possible D match to TRBD1 (6 bases). The CDR3 has 14 amino acids. Germline CDR1 and CDR2: MNHNY and SVGAGI (reference sequence). Trimming stripped 11 bases from V and 0 bases from J, with 13 bases between. CDR3 DNA sequence: TGTGCCGGCGAACAGGGCGCGAACACCGGGGAGCTGTTTTTT. The encoded protein is CAGEQGANTGELFF.